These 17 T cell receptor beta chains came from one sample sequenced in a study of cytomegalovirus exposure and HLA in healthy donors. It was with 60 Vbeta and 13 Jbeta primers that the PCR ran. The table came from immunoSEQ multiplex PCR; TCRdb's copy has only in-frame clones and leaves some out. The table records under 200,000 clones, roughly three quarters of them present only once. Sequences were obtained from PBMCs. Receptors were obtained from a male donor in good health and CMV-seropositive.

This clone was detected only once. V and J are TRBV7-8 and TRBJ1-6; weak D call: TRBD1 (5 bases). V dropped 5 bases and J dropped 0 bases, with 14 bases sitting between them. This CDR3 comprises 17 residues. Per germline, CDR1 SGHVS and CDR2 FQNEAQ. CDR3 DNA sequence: TGTGCCAGCAGCCAGGACACATCCCGCTCCTATAATTCACCCCTCCACTTT. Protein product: CASSQDTSRSYNSPLHF.

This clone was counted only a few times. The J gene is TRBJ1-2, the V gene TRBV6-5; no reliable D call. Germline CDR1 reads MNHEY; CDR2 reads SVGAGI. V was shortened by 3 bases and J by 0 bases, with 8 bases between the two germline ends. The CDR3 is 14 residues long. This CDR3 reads CASSYGLPNYGYTF. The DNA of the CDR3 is TGTGCCAGCAGTTATGGCCTTCCTAACTATGGCTACACCTTC.

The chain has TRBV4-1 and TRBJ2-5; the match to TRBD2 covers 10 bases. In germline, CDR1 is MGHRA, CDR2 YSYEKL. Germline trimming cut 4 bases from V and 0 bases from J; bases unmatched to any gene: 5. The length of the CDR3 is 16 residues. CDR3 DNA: TGCGCCAGCAGCCGATCACTAGCGGGGAACCAAGAGACCCAGTACTTC. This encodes CASSRSLAGNQETQYF.

CDR3 protein: CASSEARYEQYF. As DNA, the CDR3 is TGTGCCAGCAGTGAAGCGCGCTACGAGCAGTACTTC. The chain is built from TRBV2 and TRBJ2-5; D not resolved. The J call is in doubt because the DNA end fits TRBJ2-7 better. Germline V CDR1 and CDR2: SNHLY, FYNNEI. The CDR3 spans 12 residues.

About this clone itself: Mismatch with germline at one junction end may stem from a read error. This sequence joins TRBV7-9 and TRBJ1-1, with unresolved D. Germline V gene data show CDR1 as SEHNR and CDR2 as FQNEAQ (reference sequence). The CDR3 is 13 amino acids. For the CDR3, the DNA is TGTTCCAGCAGCTTTGTCGGTGGAGTTGAAGCTTTCTTT. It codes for CSSSFVGGVEAFF.

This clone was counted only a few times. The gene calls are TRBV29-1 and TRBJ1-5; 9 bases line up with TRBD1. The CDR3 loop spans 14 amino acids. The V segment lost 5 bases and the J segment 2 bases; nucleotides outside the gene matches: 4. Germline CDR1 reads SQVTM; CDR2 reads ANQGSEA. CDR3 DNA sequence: TGCAGCGTTCTACAGGGGGCTGGCAATCAGCCCCAGCATTTT. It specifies CSVLQGAGNQPQHF. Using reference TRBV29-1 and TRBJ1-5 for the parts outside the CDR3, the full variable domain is SAVISQKPSRDICQRGTSLTIQCQVDSQVTMMFWYRQQPGQSLTLIATANQGSEATYESGFVIDKFPISRPNLTFSTLTVSNMSPEDSSIYLCSVLQGAGNQPQHFGDGTRLSIL.

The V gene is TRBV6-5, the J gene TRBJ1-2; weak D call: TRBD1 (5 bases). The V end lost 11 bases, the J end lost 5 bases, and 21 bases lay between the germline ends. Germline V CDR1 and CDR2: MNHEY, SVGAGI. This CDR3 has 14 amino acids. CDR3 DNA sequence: TGTGCCTCCTCCCCCATTGACAGCTGGTATGGCTACACCTTC. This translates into CASSPIDSWYGYTF.

Here the CDR3 DNA reads TGTGCCACCCAGGACAGTCCAGACTACGAGCAGTACTTC. It is translated as CATQDSPDYEQYF. The rearrangement uses TRBV2 and TRBJ2-5, with D tentatively TRBD1 (6 bases). The J call may be incorrect, as the DNA end agrees better with TRBJ2-7. Germline CDR1 is SNHLY and CDR2 is FYNNEI. CDR3 length equals 13 residues.

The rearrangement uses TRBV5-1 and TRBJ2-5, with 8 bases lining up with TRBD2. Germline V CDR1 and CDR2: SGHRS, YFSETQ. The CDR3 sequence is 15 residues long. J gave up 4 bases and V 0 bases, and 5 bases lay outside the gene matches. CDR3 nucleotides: TGCGCCAGCAGCTTGGCGGGGGGGCTAGGAGAGACCCAGTACTTC. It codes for CASSLAGGLGETQYF.

The CDR3 region is CASSLVPGLNTEAFF. The CDR3 nucleotides are TGTGCCAGCAGCTTAGTTCCAGGGTTGAACACTGAAGCTTTCTTT. The chain is built from TRBV7-8 and TRBJ1-1, with D possibly TRBD1 on 5 matching bases. Germline V CDR1 and CDR2: SGHVS, FQNEAQ. The CDR3 is 15 residues long. V gave up 1 base and J gave up 0 bases, with 9 bases separating them.

Written as DNA, the CDR3 is TGCGCCAGCAGCCATAGGGGGCAGGAAAACATTCAGTACTTC. Protein: CASSHRGQENIQYF. The chain couples TRBV4-1 to TRBJ2-4, with TRBD1 identical over 7 bases. The V gene's germline CDR1 is MGHRA and CDR2 YSYEKL. Trimming cost V 3 bases and J 5 bases; bases outside gene matches: 4. The CDR3 has 14 residues.

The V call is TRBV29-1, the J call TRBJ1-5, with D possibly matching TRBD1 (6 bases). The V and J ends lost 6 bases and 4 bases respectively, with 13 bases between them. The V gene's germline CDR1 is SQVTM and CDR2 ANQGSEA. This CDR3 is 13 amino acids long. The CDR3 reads CSVADRLNQPQHF. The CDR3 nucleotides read TGCAGCGTCGCTGACAGGCTTAATCAGCCCCAGCATTTT.

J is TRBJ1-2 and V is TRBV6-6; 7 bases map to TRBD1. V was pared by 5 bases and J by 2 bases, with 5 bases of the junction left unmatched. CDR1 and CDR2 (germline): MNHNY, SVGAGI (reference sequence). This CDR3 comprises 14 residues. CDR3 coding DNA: TGTGCCAGCAGTACCGACAGGGAGAACTATGGCTACACCTTC. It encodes CASSTDRENYGYTF.

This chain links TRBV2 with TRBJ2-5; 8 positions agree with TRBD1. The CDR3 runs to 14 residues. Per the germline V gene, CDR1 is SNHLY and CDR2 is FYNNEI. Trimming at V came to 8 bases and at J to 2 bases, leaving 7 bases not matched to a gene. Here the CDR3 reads CASEGDRTQETQYF. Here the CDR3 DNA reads TGTGCCAGCGAGGGGGACAGGACTCAAGAGACCCAGTACTTC.

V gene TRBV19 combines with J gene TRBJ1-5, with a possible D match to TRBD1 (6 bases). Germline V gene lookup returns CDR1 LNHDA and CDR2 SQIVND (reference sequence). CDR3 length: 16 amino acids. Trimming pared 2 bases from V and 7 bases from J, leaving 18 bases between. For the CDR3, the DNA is TGTGCCAGTAGTATAAAGACAGGAAAGTATAGCCAGCCCCAGCATTTT. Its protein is CASSIKTGKYSQPQHF. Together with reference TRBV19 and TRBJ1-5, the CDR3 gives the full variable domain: DGGITQSPKYLFRKEGQNVTLSCEQNLNHDAMYWYRQDPGQGLRLIYYSQIVNDFQKGDIAEGYSVSREKKESFPLTVTSAQKNPTAFYLCASSIKTGKYSQPQHFGDGTRLSIL.

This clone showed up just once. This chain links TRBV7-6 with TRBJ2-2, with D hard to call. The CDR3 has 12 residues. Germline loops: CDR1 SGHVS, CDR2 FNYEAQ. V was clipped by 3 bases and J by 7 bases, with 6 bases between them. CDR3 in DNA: TGTGCCAGCAGCTTCCTTAGCGGGGAGCTGTTTTTT. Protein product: CASSFLSGELFF.

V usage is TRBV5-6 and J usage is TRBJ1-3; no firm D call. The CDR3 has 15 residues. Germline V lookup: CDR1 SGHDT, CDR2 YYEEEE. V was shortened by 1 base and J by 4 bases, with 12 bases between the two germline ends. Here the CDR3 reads CASSLNRLTGNTIYF. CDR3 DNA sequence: TGTGCCAGCAGCTTGAACAGATTGACCGGAAACACCATATATTTT.